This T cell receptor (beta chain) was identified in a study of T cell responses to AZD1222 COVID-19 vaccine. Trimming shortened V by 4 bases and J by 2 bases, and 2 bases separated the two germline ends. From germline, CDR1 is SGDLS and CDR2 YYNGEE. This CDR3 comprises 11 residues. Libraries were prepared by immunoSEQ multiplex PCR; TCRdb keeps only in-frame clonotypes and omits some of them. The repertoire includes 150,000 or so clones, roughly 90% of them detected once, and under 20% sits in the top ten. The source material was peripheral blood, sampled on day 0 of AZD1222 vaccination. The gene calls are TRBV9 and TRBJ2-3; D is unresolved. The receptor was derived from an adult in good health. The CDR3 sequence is CASSNTDTQYF. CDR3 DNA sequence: TGTGCCAGCAGCAACACAGATACGCAGTATTTT.